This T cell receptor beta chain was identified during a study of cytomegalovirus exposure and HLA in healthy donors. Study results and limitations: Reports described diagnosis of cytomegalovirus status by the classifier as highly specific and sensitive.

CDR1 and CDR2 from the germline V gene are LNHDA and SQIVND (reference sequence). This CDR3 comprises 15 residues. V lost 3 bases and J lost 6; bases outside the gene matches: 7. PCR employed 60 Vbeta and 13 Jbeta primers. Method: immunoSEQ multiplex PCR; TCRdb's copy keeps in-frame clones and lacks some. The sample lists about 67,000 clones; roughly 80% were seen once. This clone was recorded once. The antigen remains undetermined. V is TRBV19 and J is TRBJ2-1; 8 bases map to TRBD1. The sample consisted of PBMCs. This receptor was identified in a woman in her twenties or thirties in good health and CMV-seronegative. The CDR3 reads CASSIMGGQGNEQFF. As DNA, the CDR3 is TGTGCCAGTAGTATTATGGGAGGACAGGGCAATGAGCAGTTCTTC.